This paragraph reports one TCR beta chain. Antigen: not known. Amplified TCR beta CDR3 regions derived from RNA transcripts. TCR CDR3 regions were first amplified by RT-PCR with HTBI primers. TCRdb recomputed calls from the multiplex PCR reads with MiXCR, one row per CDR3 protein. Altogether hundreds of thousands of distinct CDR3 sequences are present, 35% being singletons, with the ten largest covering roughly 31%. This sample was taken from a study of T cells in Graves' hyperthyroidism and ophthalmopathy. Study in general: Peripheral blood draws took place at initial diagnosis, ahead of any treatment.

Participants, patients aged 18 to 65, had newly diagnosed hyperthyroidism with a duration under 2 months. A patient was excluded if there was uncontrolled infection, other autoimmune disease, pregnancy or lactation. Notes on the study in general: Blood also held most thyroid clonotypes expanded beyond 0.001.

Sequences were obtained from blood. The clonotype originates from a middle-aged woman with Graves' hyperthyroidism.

The CDR3 coding sequence is TGTGCCAGCGGAGCGACAGAGAACACTGAAGCTTTCTTT. Its protein product is CASGATENTEAFF. This chain joins TRBV28 and TRBJ1-1, with a weak D call TRBD1 (5 bases). The germline V gene encodes CDR1 MDHEN and CDR2 SYDVKM. V lost 8 bases to trimming and J lost 1 base, with 11 bases between them. There are 13 residues in the CDR3.